The 5 T cell receptor beta chains below all came from one sample that was sequenced in a study of blood T cell repertoires in COVID-19. Using immunoSEQ multiplex PCR, the repertoire was profiled, and TCRdb retains in-frame clones only, with some absent. The sample lists around 100,000 clones, around 84% occurring once. Sample: peripheral blood. These receptors all stem from a man aged 35-49 years with acute or convalescent COVID-19.

This clone appeared a single time. The chain uses TRBV1 and TRBJ2-2; TRBD2 is the table's D call, not checked against the DNA. TRBV1 is an annotated pseudogene. This CDR3 has 13 amino acids. Here the CDR3 reads CGHGRLNTGELFF. The CDR3 nucleotides read TGCGGCCACGGGAGGCTTAACACCGGGGAGCTGTTTTTT.

The rearrangement links TRBV2 to TRBJ2-5; a weak D match, TRBD2 (7 bases). V was cut by 9 bases and J by 6 bases, with 14 bases left in between. This CDR3 contains 12 residues. The germline CDR1 and CDR2 sequences are SNHLY and FYNNEI. The CDR3 reads CARAGEGKTQYF. CDR3 nucleotides: TGTGCCAGGGCAGGGGAGGGAAAGACCCAGTACTTC. Supplemented by reference TRBV2 and TRBJ2-5, the full variable domain reads EPEVTQTPSHQVTQMGQEVILRCVPISNHLYFYWYRQILGQKVEFLVSFYNNEISEKSEIFDDQFSVERPDGSNFTLKIRSTKLEDSAMYFCARAGEGKTQYFGPGTRLLVL.

This clone was recorded only once. The chain combines TRBV28 with TRBJ2-7; 12 bases are a match to TRBD1. With V trimmed by 6 bases and J by 6 bases, 9 bases remained unmatched. Germline V gene data show CDR1 as MDHEN and CDR2 as SYDVKM. This CDR3 is built from 15 residues. CDR3: CASSLGTGGWGEQYF. The CDR3, as DNA: TGTGCCAGCAGCCTCGGGACAGGGGGCTGGGGCGAGCAGTACTTC.

The chain has TRBV6-5 and TRBJ1-6; perhaps TRBD1 as D (5 bases). Trimming left V 8 bases short and J 3 bases short, with 14 bases between. Germline values: CDR1 MNHEY, CDR2 SVGAGI. The CDR3 has 15 amino acids. The CDR3 loop is CASELQARYNSPLHF. The CDR3 DNA reads TGTGCCAGCGAGTTACAGGCCCGCTATAATTCACCCCTCCACTTT.

This chain connects TRBV15 to TRBJ1-5; the match to TRBD1 covers 7 bases. This CDR3 region has 17 residues. The germline CDR1 and CDR2 sequences are LNHNV and YYDKDF (reference sequence). V gave up 2 bases and J gave up 2 bases; unmatched junction bases: 9. CDR3 amino acids: CATSRTLTGPGNQPQHF. The CDR3 region has the DNA TGTGCCACCAGCAGAACTTTGACAGGGCCCGGCAATCAGCCCCAGCATTTT.